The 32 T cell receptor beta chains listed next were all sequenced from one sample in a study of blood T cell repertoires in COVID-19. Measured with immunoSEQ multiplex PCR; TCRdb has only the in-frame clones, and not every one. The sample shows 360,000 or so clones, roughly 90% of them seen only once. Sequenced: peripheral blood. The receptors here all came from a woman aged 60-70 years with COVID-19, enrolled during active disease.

In DNA, the CDR3 is TGTGCTAGTGGTTTAAAGGGGACTTTGGGCAACACCATATATTTT. Translated, it gives CASGLKGTLGNTIYF. The chain joins TRBV12-5 to TRBJ1-3; possible D gene TRBD1, 5 bases. There are 15 residues in the CDR3. Germline CDR1 reads LGHNT; CDR2 reads FRNRAP. V was clipped by 3 bases and J by 7 bases, with 16 bases between them.

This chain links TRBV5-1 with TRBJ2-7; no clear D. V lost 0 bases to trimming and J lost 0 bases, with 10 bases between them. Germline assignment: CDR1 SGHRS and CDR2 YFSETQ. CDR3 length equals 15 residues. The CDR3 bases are TGCGCCAGCAGCTTGGTTGCGGATAGCTCCTACGAGCAGTACTTC. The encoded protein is CASSLVADSSYEQYF.

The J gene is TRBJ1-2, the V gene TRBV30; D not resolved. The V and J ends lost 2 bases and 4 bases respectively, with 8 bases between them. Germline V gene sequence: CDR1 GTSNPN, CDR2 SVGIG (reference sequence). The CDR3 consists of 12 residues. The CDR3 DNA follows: TGTGCCTGGAGTTTTACCGGCTATGGCTACACCTTC. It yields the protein CAWSFTGYGYTF.

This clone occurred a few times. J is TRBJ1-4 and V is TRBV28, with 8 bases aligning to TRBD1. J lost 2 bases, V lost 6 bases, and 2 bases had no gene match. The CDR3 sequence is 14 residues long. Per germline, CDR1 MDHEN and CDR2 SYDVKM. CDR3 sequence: CASRTGATNEKLFF. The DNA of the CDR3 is TGTGCCAGCAGGACAGGGGCGACTAATGAAAAACTGTTTTTT.

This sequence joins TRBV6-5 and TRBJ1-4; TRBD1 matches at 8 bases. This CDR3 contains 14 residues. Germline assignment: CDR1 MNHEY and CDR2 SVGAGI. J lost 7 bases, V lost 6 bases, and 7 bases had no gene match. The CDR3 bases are TGTGCCAGCAGCCCGACAGGGGTTGGTGAAAAACTGTTTTTT. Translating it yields CASSPTGVGEKLFF.

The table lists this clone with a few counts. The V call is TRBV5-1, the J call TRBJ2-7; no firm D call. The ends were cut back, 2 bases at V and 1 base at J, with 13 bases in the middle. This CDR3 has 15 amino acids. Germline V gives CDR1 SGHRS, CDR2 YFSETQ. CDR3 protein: CASSLEGVRSYEQYF. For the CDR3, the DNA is TGCGCCAGCAGCTTAGAAGGAGTGAGATCCTACGAGCAGTACTTC.

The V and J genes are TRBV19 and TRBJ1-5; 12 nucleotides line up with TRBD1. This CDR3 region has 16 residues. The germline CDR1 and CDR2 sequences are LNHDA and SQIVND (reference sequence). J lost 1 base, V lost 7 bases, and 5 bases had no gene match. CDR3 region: CASISGTGGSNQPQHF. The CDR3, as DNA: TGTGCCAGTATTTCCGGGACAGGGGGCAGCAATCAGCCCCAGCATTTT.

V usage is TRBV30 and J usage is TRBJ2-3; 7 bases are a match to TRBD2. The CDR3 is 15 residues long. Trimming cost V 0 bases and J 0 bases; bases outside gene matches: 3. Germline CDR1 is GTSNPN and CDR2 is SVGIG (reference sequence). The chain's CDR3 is CAWSVGGVSTDTQYF. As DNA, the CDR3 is TGTGCCTGGAGTGTGGGGGGGGTTAGCACAGATACGCAGTATTTT. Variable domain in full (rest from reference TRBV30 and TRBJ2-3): SQTIHQWPATLVQPVGSPLSLECTVEGTSNPNLYWYRQAAGRGLQLLFYSVGIGQISSEVPQNLSASRPQDRQFILSSKKLLLSDSGFYLCAWSVGGVSTDTQYFGPGTRLTVL.

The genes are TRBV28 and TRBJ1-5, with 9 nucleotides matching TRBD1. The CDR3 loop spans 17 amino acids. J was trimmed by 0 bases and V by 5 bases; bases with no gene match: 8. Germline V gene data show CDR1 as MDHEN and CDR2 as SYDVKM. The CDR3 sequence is CASSGDRVGISNQPQHF. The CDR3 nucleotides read TGTGCCAGCAGTGGGGACAGGGTAGGCATTAGCAATCAGCCCCAGCATTTT.

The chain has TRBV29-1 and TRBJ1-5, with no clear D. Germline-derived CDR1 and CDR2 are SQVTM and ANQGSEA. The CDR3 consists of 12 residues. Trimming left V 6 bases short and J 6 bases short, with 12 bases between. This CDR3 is CSVAARGQPQHF. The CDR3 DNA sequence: TGCAGCGTCGCTGCCCGGGGTCAGCCCCAGCATTTT.

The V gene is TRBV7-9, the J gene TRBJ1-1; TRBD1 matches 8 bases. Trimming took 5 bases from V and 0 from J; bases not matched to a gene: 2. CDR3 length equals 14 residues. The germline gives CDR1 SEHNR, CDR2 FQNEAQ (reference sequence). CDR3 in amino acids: CASSPGQVNTEAFF. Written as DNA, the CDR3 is TGTGCCAGCAGCCCGGGACAGGTGAACACTGAAGCTTTCTTT.

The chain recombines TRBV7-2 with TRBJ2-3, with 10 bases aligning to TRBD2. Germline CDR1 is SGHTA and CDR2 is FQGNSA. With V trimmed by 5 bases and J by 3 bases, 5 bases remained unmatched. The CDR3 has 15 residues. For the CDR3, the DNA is TGTGCCAGCAGCCTTAGCGGGGGGAGTACAGATACGCAGTATTTT. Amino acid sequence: CASSLSGGSTDTQYF.

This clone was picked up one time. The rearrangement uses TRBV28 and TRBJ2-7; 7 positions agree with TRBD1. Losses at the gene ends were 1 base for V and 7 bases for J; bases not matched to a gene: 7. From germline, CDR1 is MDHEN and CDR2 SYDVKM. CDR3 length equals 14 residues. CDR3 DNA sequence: TGTGCCAGCAGTTTATTTTCACCCAGGGGGGAGCAGTACTTC. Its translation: CASSLFSPRGEQYF.

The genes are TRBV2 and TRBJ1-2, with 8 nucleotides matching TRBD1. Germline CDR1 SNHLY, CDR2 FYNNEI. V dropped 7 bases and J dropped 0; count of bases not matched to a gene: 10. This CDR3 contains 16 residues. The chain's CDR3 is CASTPRTGRANYGYTF. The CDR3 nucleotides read TGTGCCAGCACTCCTAGGACAGGGAGGGCTAACTATGGCTACACCTTC.

The CDR3 loop is CAISRDGQAAGELFF. CDR3 coding DNA: TGTGCCATCAGCCGAGATGGACAGGCTGCCGGGGAGCTGTTTTTT. The chain links TRBV10-3 to TRBJ2-2; TRBD1 matches at 7 bases. The length of the CDR3 is 15 residues. The trim removed 6 bases at V and 6 bases at J, leaving 10 bases unmatched. From germline, CDR1 is ENHRY and CDR2 SYGVKD.

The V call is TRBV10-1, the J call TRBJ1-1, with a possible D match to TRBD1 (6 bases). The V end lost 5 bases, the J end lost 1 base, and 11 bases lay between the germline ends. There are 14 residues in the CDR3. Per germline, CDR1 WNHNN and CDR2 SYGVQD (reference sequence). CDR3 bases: TGCGCCAGCAGTCCCGACAGGACGAACACTGAAGCTTTCTTT. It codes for CASSPDRTNTEAFF.

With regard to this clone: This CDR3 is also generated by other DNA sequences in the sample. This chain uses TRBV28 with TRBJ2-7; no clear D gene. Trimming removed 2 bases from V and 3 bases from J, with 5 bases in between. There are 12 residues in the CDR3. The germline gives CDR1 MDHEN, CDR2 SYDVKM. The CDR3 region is CASSLAGYEQYF. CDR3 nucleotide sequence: TGTGCCAGCAGTTTAGCAGGCTACGAGCAGTACTTC.

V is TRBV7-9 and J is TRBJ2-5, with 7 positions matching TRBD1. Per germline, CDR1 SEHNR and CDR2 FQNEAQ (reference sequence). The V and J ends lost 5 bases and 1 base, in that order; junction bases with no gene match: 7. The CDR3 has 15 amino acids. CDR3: CASSATGASQETQYF. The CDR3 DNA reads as TGTGCCAGCAGCGCTACAGGGGCCTCCCAAGAGACCCAGTACTTC.

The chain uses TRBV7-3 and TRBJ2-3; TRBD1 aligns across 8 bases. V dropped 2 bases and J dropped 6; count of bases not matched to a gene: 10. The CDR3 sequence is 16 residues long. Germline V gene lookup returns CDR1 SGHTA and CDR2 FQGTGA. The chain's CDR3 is CASSLGLAGGDDTQYF. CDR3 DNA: TGTGCCAGCAGCTTAGGGTTGGCAGGGGGCGACGATACGCAGTATTTT.

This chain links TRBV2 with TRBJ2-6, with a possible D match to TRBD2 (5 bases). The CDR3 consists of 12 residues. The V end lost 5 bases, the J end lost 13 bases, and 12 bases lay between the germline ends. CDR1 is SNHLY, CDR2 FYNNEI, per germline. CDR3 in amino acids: CASSLRRGVLTF. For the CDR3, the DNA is TGTGCCAGCAGTCTTCGCCGGGGAGTCCTGACTTTC.

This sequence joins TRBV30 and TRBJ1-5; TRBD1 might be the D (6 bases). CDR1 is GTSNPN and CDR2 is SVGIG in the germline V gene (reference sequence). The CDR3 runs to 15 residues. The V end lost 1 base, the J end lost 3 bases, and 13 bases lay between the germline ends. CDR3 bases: TGTGCCTGGAGTGAAATTGGACAGCTCAATCAGCCCCAGCATTTT. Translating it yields CAWSEIGQLNQPQHF.

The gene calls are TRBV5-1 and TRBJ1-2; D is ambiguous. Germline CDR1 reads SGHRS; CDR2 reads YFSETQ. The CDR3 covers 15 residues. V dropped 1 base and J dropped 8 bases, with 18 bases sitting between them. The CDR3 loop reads CASSLRPDTAAGYTF. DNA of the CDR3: TGCGCCAGCAGCTTGAGGCCAGACACCGCCGCGGGCTACACCTTC.

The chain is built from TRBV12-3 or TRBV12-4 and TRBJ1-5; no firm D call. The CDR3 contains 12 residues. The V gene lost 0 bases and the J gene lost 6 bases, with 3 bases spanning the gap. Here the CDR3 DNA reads TGTGCCAGCAGTTTAGCGGCTCAGCCCCAGCATTTT. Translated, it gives CASSLAAQPQHF.

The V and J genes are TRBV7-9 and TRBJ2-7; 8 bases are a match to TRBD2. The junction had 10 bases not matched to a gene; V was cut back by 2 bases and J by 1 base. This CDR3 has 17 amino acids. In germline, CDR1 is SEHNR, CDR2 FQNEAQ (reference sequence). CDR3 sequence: CASSLSFSASGSYEQYF. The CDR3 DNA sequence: TGTGCCAGCAGCTTAAGTTTTTCGGCTAGCGGGTCCTACGAGCAGTACTTC.

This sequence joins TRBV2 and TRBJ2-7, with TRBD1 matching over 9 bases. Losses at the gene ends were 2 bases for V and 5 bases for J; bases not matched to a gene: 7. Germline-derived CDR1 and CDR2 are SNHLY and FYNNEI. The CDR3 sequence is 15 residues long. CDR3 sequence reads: CASSERDRVWNEQYF. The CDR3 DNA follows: TGTGCCAGCAGTGAAAGGGACAGGGTGTGGAACGAGCAGTACTTC.

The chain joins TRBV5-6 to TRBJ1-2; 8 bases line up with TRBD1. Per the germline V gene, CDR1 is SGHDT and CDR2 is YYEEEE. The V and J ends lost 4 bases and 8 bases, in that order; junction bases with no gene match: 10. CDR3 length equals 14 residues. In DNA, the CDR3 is TGTGCCAGCAGCCTACTCCAGGCAGGGGGCGGCTACACCTTC. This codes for CASSLLQAGGGYTF.

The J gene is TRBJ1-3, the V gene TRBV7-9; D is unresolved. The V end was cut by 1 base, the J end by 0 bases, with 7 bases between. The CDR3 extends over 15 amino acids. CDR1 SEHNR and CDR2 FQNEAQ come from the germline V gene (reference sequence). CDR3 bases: TGTGCCAGCAGCTTAGTCCTAGCCTCTGGAAACACCATATATTTT. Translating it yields CASSLVLASGNTIYF.

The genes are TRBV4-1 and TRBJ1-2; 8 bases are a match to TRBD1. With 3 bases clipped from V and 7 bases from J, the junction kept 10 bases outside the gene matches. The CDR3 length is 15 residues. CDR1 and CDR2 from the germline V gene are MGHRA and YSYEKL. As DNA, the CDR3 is TGCGCCAGCAGCCAGGCCGGCCAGGGGGCAAGTGGCTACACCTTC. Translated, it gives CASSQAGQGASGYTF.

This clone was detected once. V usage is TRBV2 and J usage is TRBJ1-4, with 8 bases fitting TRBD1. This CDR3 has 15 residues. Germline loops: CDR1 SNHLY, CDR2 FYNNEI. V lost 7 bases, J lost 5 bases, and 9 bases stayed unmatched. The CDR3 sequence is CASTAIGTGNEKLFF. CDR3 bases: TGTGCCAGCACAGCGATCGGGACAGGAAATGAAAAACTGTTTTTT.

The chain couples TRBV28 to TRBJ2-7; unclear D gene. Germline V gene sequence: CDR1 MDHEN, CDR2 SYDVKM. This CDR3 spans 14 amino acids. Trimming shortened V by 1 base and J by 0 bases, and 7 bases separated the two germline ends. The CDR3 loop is CASSLLPNSYEQYF. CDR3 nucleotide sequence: TGTGCCAGCAGTTTATTGCCTAACTCCTACGAGCAGTACTTC. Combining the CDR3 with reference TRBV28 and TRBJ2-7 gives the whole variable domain DVKVTQSSRYLVKRTGEKVFLECVQDMDHENMFWYRQDPGLGLRLIYFSYDVKMKEKGDIPEGYSVSREKKERFSLILESASTNQTSMYLCASSLLPNSYEQYFGPGTRLTVT.

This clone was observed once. The CDR3, as DNA: TGTGCCAGTAGTCAAACAGGGGGCGGCAATCAGCCCCAGCATTTT. It specifies CASSQTGGGNQPQHF. The chain links TRBV19 to TRBJ1-5, with TRBD1 matching 9 bases. Germline V lookup: CDR1 LNHDA, CDR2 SQIVND (reference sequence). The CDR3 covers 15 residues. The trim removed 5 bases at V and 2 bases at J, leaving 4 bases unmatched.

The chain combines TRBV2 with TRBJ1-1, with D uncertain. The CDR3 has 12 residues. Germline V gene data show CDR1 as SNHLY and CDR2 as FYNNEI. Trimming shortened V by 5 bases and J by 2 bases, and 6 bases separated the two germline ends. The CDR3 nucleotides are TGTGCCAGCAGTCCAGGTAACACTGAAGCTTTCTTT. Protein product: CASSPGNTEAFF.